These 16 T cell receptor beta chains originate from one sample sequenced in a study of cytomegalovirus exposure and HLA in healthy donors. It was with 60 Vbeta and 13 Jbeta primers that the PCR ran. Some clones are missing from TCRdb's copy, which holds only in-frame ones; the method was immunoSEQ multiplex PCR. This sample's clone table lists about 140,000 clones. The source material was PBMCs. These TCRs come from a male donor in good health and CMV-seronegative.

The chain has TRBV7-8 and TRBJ2-2; 7 bases line up with TRBD1. V lost 4 bases and J lost 13; bases outside the gene matches: 15. The germline gives CDR1 SGHVS, CDR2 FQNEAQ. This CDR3 has 15 residues. The CDR3 loop is CASSSGQLTLYGLFF. The DNA for the CDR3 is TGTGCCAGCAGCTCGGGACAGCTGACCCTGTATGGGCTGTTTTTT.

The rearrangement links TRBV6-1 to TRBJ1-1; no definite D call. CDR1 is MNHNS and CDR2 is SASEGT in the germline V gene. This CDR3 region has 13 residues. Trimming cost V 3 bases and J 1 base, with 6 bases left between them. Here the CDR3 reads CASSDSGNTEAFF. The DNA of the CDR3 is TGTGCCAGCAGTGATTCGGGGAACACTGAAGCTTTCTTT.

This sequence joins TRBV14 and TRBJ2-3, with D possibly being TRBD2 (5 bases). Germline values: CDR1 SGHDN, CDR2 FVKESK. This CDR3 region has 12 residues. The V end was cut by 2 bases, the J end by 11 bases, with 11 bases between. The CDR3 sequence: CASSQKTGRQYF. CDR3 coding DNA: TGTGCCAGCAGCCAAAAAACTGGGAGGCAGTATTTT.

This chain connects TRBV18 to TRBJ2-3; maybe TRBD2 (6 bases). Per the germline V gene, CDR1 is KGHSH and CDR2 is LQKENI. This CDR3 has 16 residues. V lost 0 bases and J 0 bases, leaving 10 bases between the germline ends. CDR3 residues: CASSPPGLRSTDTQYF. DNA of the CDR3: TGTGCCAGCTCACCACCGGGACTTCGGAGCACAGATACGCAGTATTTT.

The chain couples TRBV28 to TRBJ1-1; 7 nucleotides align to TRBD1. There are 15 residues in the CDR3. Germline lookup yields CDR1 MDHEN and CDR2 SYDVKM. V lost 4 bases and J lost 0; bases outside the gene matches: 5. CDR3: CASSSRQGLNTEAFF. The CDR3 DNA reads as TGTGCCAGCAGTTCACGACAGGGTTTGAACACTGAAGCTTTCTTT.

The V call is TRBV6-6, the J call TRBJ1-5; no firm D call. The CDR3 sequence is 14 residues long. V was shortened by 5 bases and J by 5 bases, with 13 bases between the two germline ends. Germline CDR1 reads MNHNY; CDR2 reads SVGAGI (reference sequence). The CDR3 sequence: CASSPGTSDQPQHF. The CDR3 bases are TGTGCCAGCAGTCCGGGAACAAGCGATCAGCCCCAGCATTTT.

The V gene is TRBV29-1, the J gene TRBJ1-2, with 10 bases lining up with TRBD1. The V gene end was trimmed by 7 bases and the J gene end by 4 bases; junction bases not matched to a gene: 6. Per germline, CDR1 SQVTM and CDR2 ANQGSEA. The CDR3 spans 13 residues. The CDR3 DNA reads as TGCAGCGCCTCCGGACAGGGGGGCTATGGCTACACCTTC. Amino acids: CSASGQGGYGYTF.

To note about this clone: Other nucleotide sequences from this sample produce the same CDR3. The chain carries TRBV30 and TRBJ2-7; the D is unclear. Germline V lookup: CDR1 GTSNPN, CDR2 SVGIG (reference sequence). CDR3 length equals 11 residues. Trimming stripped 2 bases from V and 2 bases from J, with 4 bases between. CDR3 protein: CAWSSAYEQYF. Here the CDR3 DNA reads TGTGCCTGGAGTTCGGCCTACGAGCAGTACTTC.

The V and J genes are TRBV15 and TRBJ1-3, with a tentative D call TRBD1 (5 bases). From germline, CDR1 is LNHNV and CDR2 YYDKDF (reference sequence). Trimming shortened V by 8 bases and J by 1 base, and 9 bases separated the two germline ends. This CDR3 contains 13 residues. In nucleotides, the CDR3 is TGTGCCACCGGGGGGGGTTCTGGAAACACCATATATTTT. It is translated as CATGGGSGNTIYF.

This chain links TRBV29-1 with TRBJ2-1; 7 nucleotides line up with TRBD1. Trimming took 3 bases from V and 5 from J; bases not matched to a gene: 7. CDR1 and CDR2 from the germline V gene are SQVTM and ANQGSEA. The CDR3 has 14 residues. CDR3 DNA sequence: TGCAGCGTTGACGGGACAGTAGCCGACAATGAGCAGTTCTTC. This gives the protein CSVDGTVADNEQFF.

The chain uses TRBV6-1 and TRBJ1-5; D is possibly TRBD1 (5 bases). Germline values: CDR1 MNHNS, CDR2 SASEGT. Trimming removed 3 bases from V and 5 bases from J, with 14 bases in between. The CDR3 runs 15 residues. CDR3 bases: TGTGCCAGCAGTGATTCTGGGGCAGATTATCAGCCCCAGCATTTT. Translation gives CASSDSGADYQPQHF.

This sequence joins TRBV30 and TRBJ2-1; 8 positions agree with TRBD2. Germline V gives CDR1 GTSNPN, CDR2 SVGIG (reference sequence). The CDR3 covers 14 residues. Unmatched junction bases numbered 11, after V lost 7 bases and J lost 6 bases. The CDR3 region is CASSSGRGANEQFF. In nucleotides, the CDR3 is TGTGCCTCCTCTAGCGGGCGGGGCGCCAATGAGCAGTTCTTC.

V is TRBV28 and J is TRBJ1-1; 11 bases match TRBD1. J gave up 6 bases and V 4 bases, and 7 bases lay outside the gene matches. CDR1 and CDR2 from the germline V gene are MDHEN and SYDVKM. This CDR3 contains 15 residues. CDR3 sequence: CASSSHPGQGAEAFF. CDR3 DNA: TGTGCCAGCAGTTCCCATCCGGGACAGGGGGCTGAAGCTTTCTTT. The full variable domain, completed using reference TRBV28 and TRBJ1-1, is DVKVTQSSRYLVKRTGEKVFLECVQDMDHENMFWYRQDPGLGLRLIYFSYDVKMKEKGDIPEGYSVSREKKERFSLILESASTNQTSMYLCASSSHPGQGAEAFFGQGTRLTVV.

The V call is TRBV9, the J call TRBJ2-5; the match to TRBD1 covers 8 bases. Per germline, CDR1 SGDLS and CDR2 YYNGEE. The V gene end was trimmed by 5 bases and the J gene end by 4 bases; junction bases not matched to a gene: 7. This CDR3 has 14 residues. The CDR3 loop is CASSAGGEVETQYF. In nucleotides, the CDR3 is TGTGCCAGCAGTGCAGGGGGCGAGGTAGAGACCCAGTACTTC.

The rearrangement uses TRBV29-1 and TRBJ1-2; weak D call: TRBD1 (6 bases). The V and J ends lost 7 bases and 0 bases respectively, with 15 bases between them. Germline V gives CDR1 SQVTM, CDR2 ANQGSEA. The CDR3 contains 14 residues. This chain's CDR3 is CSGKDSTANYGYTF. DNA for the CDR3: TGCAGCGGGAAGGACAGCACAGCTAACTATGGCTACACCTTC. Based on the CDR3 plus reference TRBV29-1 and TRBJ1-2, the full variable domain is SAVISQKPSRDICQRGTSLTIQCQVDSQVTMMFWYRQQPGQSLTLIATANQGSEATYESGFVIDKFPISRPNLTFSTLTVSNMSPEDSSIYLCSGKDSTANYGYTFGSGTRLTVV.

The chain links TRBV9 to TRBJ1-3; D is undetermined. Germline values: CDR1 SGDLS, CDR2 YYNGEE. This CDR3 contains 13 residues. With 4 bases removed from V and 3 bases from J, the gap between germline ends came to 8 bases. DNA of the CDR3: TGTGCCAGCAGCCTCTCTTTTGGAAACACCATATATTTT. Translating it yields CASSLSFGNTIYF.